This section outlines one T cell receptor (beta chain) sequence together with its context. Its antigen is undetermined. The CDR3 goes on 3 residues after the read ends, and that part is filled in from the germline J gene. Recipients received nonmyeloablative bone marrow transplants from related graft donors, with transient mixed chimerism. The CDR3 spans 13 residues. Germline V CDR1 and CDR2: KGHDR, SFDVKD. The V gene lost 10 bases and the J gene lost 3 bases, with 15 bases spanning the gap. The repertoire was sequenced with immunoSEQ multiplex PCR; TCRdb's copy has only in-frame clones and lacks some. Across 4,500 to 5,500 clones, the top ten clones capture more than 6.5% of the sample. These data are taken from a study of Tregs in tolerant kidney transplant recipients. General study results and limits: The small number of patients limits these findings pending further validation. For some patients, primers changed over time, blocking nucleotide-level comparison. Activated donor B cell expansion appeared to reveal the most relevant donor-specific TCRbeta repertoire.

The J gene is TRBJ2-7, the V gene TRBV24-1, with D perhaps matching TRBD1 (6 bases). This specimen consisted of CD4+ T cells from blood (PBMCs), obtained 14 months after the transplant. This clonotype originated in a human patient who received a combined kidney and bone marrow transplant. A subset of T cells may come from the graft donor. The CDR3 protein is CATQGTWNYEQYF. CDR3 bases read: TGTGCCACACAAGGGACATGGAACTACGAG.